The rows below give T cell receptor beta chains drawn from one sample of a study of T cell repertoires in cytomegalovirus infection. TCRdb passed the reads through MiXCR, listing each CDR3 protein once. This sample has around 740,000 distinct CDR3 sequences, with approximately 40% found just once. Sequences were obtained from PBMCs. These receptors were obtained from a human donor in good health (CMV status not recorded). Some clones in this sample may be carry-over from other donors' samples. Both conserved end residues are part of each CDR3. The order of the fields is CDR3 DNA, CDR3 protein, V gene, D gene, J gene, clone size. D genes are given only for firm matches. Clone sizes are given selectively: once, few, many, or a class where the clone is expanded.

TGTGCCAGCAGTTTGGGGGGCTACTCTGGAAACACCATATATTTT	CASSLGGYSGNTIYF	TRBV12-3/TRBV12-4	NA	TRBJ1-3	many
TGCAGTGCTAGAGCTCACTCGCTGGGGGAAAAACTGTTTTTT	CSARAHSLGEKLFF	TRBV20-1	NA	TRBJ1-4	few
TGTGCCAGTAGTCCCTTGGCCAGGGGGGGCTCCTACAATGAGCAGTTCTTC	CASSPLARGGSYNEQFF	TRBV19	NA	TRBJ2-1	few
TGTGCCAGCTCACCAATTACGATTAGCGGGAGTTACGAGCAGTACTTC	CASSPITISGSYEQYF	TRBV18	TRBD2	TRBJ2-7	once
TGTGCCAGCAGCAGCCCCCTTTACACAGATACGCAGTATTTT	CASSSPLYTDTQYF	TRBV7-2	NA	TRBJ2-3	many
TGTGCCAGCAGCTTAGCCCCCCTGGAGCGCCGATCCTACAATGAGCAGTTCTTC	CASSLAPLERRSYNEQFF	TRBV7-8	NA	TRBJ2-1	many
TGCAGCGTTACCAGGGGGCTCGGCTACACCTTC	CSVTRGLGYTF	TRBV29-1	TRBD1	TRBJ1-2	few
TGCGCCAGCAGCCAAGAGTCTCGCACAGATACGCAGTATTTT	CASSQESRTDTQYF	TRBV4-1	NA	TRBJ2-3	NA
TGTGCCAGCAGCGGTGAGCAGTTCTTC	CASSGEQFF	TRBV7-6	NA	TRBJ2-1	few
TGTGCCAGCAGCTTACGAGCGGGGAGGGATACGCAGTATTTT	CASSLRAGRDTQYF	TRBV5-3	TRBD2	TRBJ2-3	NA
TGTGCCACCTACTCCGGGGAGCTGTTTTTT	CATYSGELFF	TRBV19	NA	TRBJ2-2	NA
TGCGCCAGCAGCCCGTTCGACACCGGGGAGCTGTTTTTT	CASSPFDTGELFF	TRBV5-1	NA	TRBJ2-2	NA
TGTGCCAGCACCCCTACGGGGACTACTAATGAAAAACTGTTTTTT	CASTPTGTTNEKLFF	TRBV4-2	NA	TRBJ1-4	few
TGTGCCAGCAGCAAGTACTACGAGCAGTACTTC	CASSKYYEQYF	TRBV7-2	NA	TRBJ2-7	many
TGTGCCAGCAGTTTATGGACTAGCGGGAAATCCTACGAGCAGTACTTC	CASSLWTSGKSYEQYF	TRBV28	TRBD2	TRBJ2-7	few
TGTGCCAGCAAACCCTATGGGACAGTCTACGAGCAGTACTTC	CASKPYGTVYEQYF	TRBV28	TRBD1	TRBJ2-7	few
TGTGCCAGCAGTTTAATAGGGGTAGTATCCAATGAGCAGTTCTTC	CASSLIGVVSNEQFF	TRBV27	NA	TRBJ2-1	NA
TGCAGCGTTGGTAACAGGGCTCGTAATTCACCCCTCCACTTT	CSVGNRARNSPLHF	TRBV29-1	NA	TRBJ1-6	NA
TGTGCCAGTGCCGGGACAGGGGGCAATCAGCCCCAGCATTTT	CASAGTGGNQPQHF	TRBV19	TRBD1	TRBJ1-5	NA
TGTGCCAGCAGTTATCGGCGGACAGGGGGTGGCTACGAGCAGTACTTC	CASSYRRTGGGYEQYF	TRBV6-8	TRBD1	TRBJ2-7	NA
TGTGCCAGCGGATTCACAGGGGGTAATTCACCCCTCCACTTT	CASGFTGGNSPLHF	TRBV27	TRBD1	TRBJ1-6	NA
TGTGCCAGCAGCTTTCTGGGAGGCGATTCACCCCTCCACTTT	CASSFLGGDSPLHF	TRBV7-2	NA	TRBJ1-6	few
TGTGCCAGCAGCTTAGCTACAGGGAAGGTGGGGATCTTC	CASSLATGKVGIF	TRBV7-8	NA	TRBJ2-1	NA
TGCGCCAGCAGTGAAGGGGGATCCTACGAGCAGTACTTC	CASSEGGSYEQYF	TRBV10-1	NA	TRBJ2-7	few
TGTGCCAGCAGTTTATCGTGGGTAGGGGGCGCGGTATCCGGGGCCAACGTCCTGACTTTC	CASSLSWVGGAVSGANVLTF	TRBV27	TRBD1	TRBJ2-6	few